These 27 T cell receptor beta chains came from one sample sequenced in a study of T cell responses to AZD1222 COVID-19 vaccine. Generated by immunoSEQ multiplex PCR, the TCRdb table keeps only in-frame clones and is missing some. The sample lists tens of thousands of clones, roughly 90% occurring once. The source material was peripheral blood, sampled on day 0 of AZD1222 vaccination. All receptors derive from an adult in good health.

This sequence joins TRBV10-3 and TRBJ2-5; 9 bases agree with TRBD2. Looked up from germline, CDR1 is ENHRY and CDR2 is SYGVKD. The trim removed 2 bases at V and 3 bases at J, leaving 4 bases unmatched. The length of the CDR3 is 15 residues. CDR3 nucleotides: TGTGCCATCAGTGAGGGGGCTAGCGGGGAAGAGACCCAGTACTTC. Its protein product is CAISEGASGEETQYF.

The chain employs TRBV6-1 and TRBJ1-5; 11 nucleotides align to TRBD1. The CDR3 is 15 residues long. The V segment lost 1 base and the J segment 6 bases; nucleotides outside the gene matches: 2. Germline V gives CDR1 MNHNS, CDR2 SASEGT. CDR3 DNA sequence: TGTGCCAGCAGTGAAGGGACAGGGGGCGGTCAGCCCCAGCATTTT. Translation gives CASSEGTGGGQPQHF.

This chain links TRBV9 with TRBJ2-7; D possibly matches TRBD1 or TRBD2 (6 bases each). The germline V gene has CDR1 SGDLS and CDR2 YYNGEE. With 3 bases removed from V and 2 bases from J, the gap between germline ends came to 18 bases. This CDR3 region has 16 residues. DNA for the CDR3: TGTGCCAGCAGCGCCGGCGGACGCGGGACAACCTACGAGCAGTACTTC. Translating it yields CASSAGGRGTTYEQYF.

This clone occurred a few times. This chain connects TRBV7-2 to TRBJ1-5; D gene uncertain. Germline values: CDR1 SGHTA, CDR2 FQGNSA. Trimming took off 5 bases at V and 4 bases at J, with 6 bases between the two ends. CDR3 length: 12 residues. This CDR3 is CASSRMNQPQHF. The CDR3 bases are TGTGCCAGCAGCCGGATGAATCAGCCCCAGCATTTT.

The J gene is TRBJ2-1, the V gene TRBV7-9, with D maybe TRBD2 (6 bases). The germline gives CDR1 SEHNR, CDR2 FQNEAQ (reference sequence). V shed 11 bases and J shed 2 bases, with 28 bases lying between them. The CDR3 sequence is 18 residues long. In DNA form, the CDR3 reads TGTGCCCAAACAGCTTTTTCCCGGAGGGCCCACGCCTACAATGAGCAGTTCTTC. It encodes CAQTAFSRRAHAYNEQFF.

The V and J genes are TRBV5-1 and TRBJ2-5; D gene ambiguous. Germline V gene sequence: CDR1 SGHRS, CDR2 YFSETQ. The CDR3 runs 14 residues. V lost 4 bases and J lost 5, with 15 bases in between. CDR3 sequence reads: CASSGDSRKETQYF. The CDR3 bases are TGCGCCAGCAGCGGTGACTCCCGGAAGGAGACCCAGTACTTC.

The chain couples TRBV10-2 to TRBJ2-1, with D possibly TRBD1 on 7 matching bases. Germline lookup yields CDR1 WSHSY and CDR2 SAAADI. The CDR3 has 14 residues. Trimming cost V 10 bases and J 6 bases, with 19 bases left between them. CDR3 coding DNA: TGCGCCACAGGGGGGATGAGTCAAACCAATGAGCAGTTCTTC. Translating gives CATGGMSQTNEQFF.

This clone was recorded only once. The genes are TRBV27 and TRBJ2-6; TRBD2 matches at 7 bases. V shed 4 bases and J 0 bases; nucleotides not matched to a gene: 3. Germline loops: CDR1 MNHEY, CDR2 SMNVEV (reference sequence). The CDR3 runs 16 residues. The DNA for the CDR3 is TGTGCCAGCAGTTCAACTAGCGTCTCTGGGGCCAACGTCCTGACTTTC. This translates into CASSSTSVSGANVLTF.

For the CDR3, the DNA is TGTGCTAGTGGTTCGGACACTACTCACAATGAGCAGTTCTTC. Translated: CASGSDTTHNEQFF. The chain employs TRBV12-5 and TRBJ2-1; D perhaps matches TRBD1 (5 bases). The V gene's germline CDR1 is LGHNT and CDR2 FRNRAP. The V end was cut by 4 bases, the J end by 5 bases, with 12 bases between. CDR3 length equals 14 residues.

The genes are TRBV7-8 and TRBJ1-1, with 10 bases matching TRBD1. Losses at the gene ends were 1 base for V and 0 bases for J; bases not matched to a gene: 5. CDR3 length: 17 residues. CDR1 and CDR2 (germline): SGHVS, FQNEAQ. CDR3 region: CASSLDGTGDMNTEAFF. The CDR3 nucleotides are TGTGCCAGCAGCTTAGACGGGACAGGGGATATGAACACTGAAGCTTTCTTT.

This sequence joins TRBV5-1 and TRBJ2-7; D is perhaps TRBD1 or TRBD2 (5 bases each). Per germline, CDR1 SGHRS and CDR2 YFSETQ. The CDR3 runs 13 residues. V was clipped by 5 bases and J by 6 bases, with 15 bases between them. The DNA for the CDR3 is TGCGCCAGCAGTAGGGACCCCGAGGGCGAGCAGTACTTC. Translated: CASSRDPEGEQYF.

The chain is built from TRBV5-4 and TRBJ2-7; perhaps TRBD2 as D (5 bases). Germline V gives CDR1 SGHNT, CDR2 YYREEE (reference sequence). Trimming shortened V by 4 bases and J by 1 base, and 9 bases separated the two germline ends. This CDR3 comprises 13 residues. CDR3 in amino acids: CASSRTASYEQYF. The DNA for the CDR3 is TGTGCCAGCAGCCGGACTGCGTCCTACGAGCAGTACTTC.

This sequence joins TRBV6-5 and TRBJ1-5; TRBD1 agrees at 8 bases. V was clipped by 6 bases and J by 2 bases; unmatched bases: 6. CDR1 MNHEY and CDR2 SVGAGI come from the germline V gene. The CDR3 is made up of 15 amino acids. The CDR3 reads CASSWQGARNQPQHF. For the CDR3, the DNA is TGTGCCAGCAGCTGGCAGGGGGCGCGCAATCAGCCCCAGCATTTT.

The rearrangement joins TRBV27 to TRBJ2-7; 7 bases match TRBD2. Trimming cost V 6 bases and J 0 bases; bases outside gene matches: 11. This CDR3 comprises 16 residues. Germline lookup yields CDR1 MNHEY and CDR2 SMNVEV (reference sequence). CDR3 DNA: TGTGCCAGCAGCATCAACCCTCTAGCGGTCTCCTACGAGCAGTACTTC. Its protein product is CASSINPLAVSYEQYF.

The chain has TRBV3-1 (or the pseudogene TRBV3-2) and TRBJ2-3; no clear D. The CDR3 has 13 residues. The V end was cut by 4 bases, the J end by 4 bases, with 9 bases between. The germline gives CDR1 LGHDT, CDR2 YNNKEL (reference sequence). The CDR3 DNA reads TGTGCCAGCAGCCTAACTGGTCCAGATACGCAGTATTTT. This codes for CASSLTGPDTQYF.

This clone appeared a single time. V gene TRBV28 combines with J gene TRBJ1-6; no reliable D call. V lost 6 bases and J lost 16, with 16 bases in between. Germline loops: CDR1 MDHEN, CDR2 SYDVKM. The CDR3 is 12 residues long. The CDR3, as DNA: TGTGCCAGCAGAACTCCCGATAATAAACTCCACTTT. Its protein is CASRTPDNKLHF.

The rearrangement joins TRBV11-3 to TRBJ2-1; 9 bases map to TRBD2. J gave up 7 bases and V 6 bases, and 10 bases lay outside the gene matches. The CDR3 is 15 amino acids. CDR1 and CDR2 (germline): SGHNT, YENEEA. The CDR3 is CASSQLAGEGNEQFF. The CDR3 DNA reads TGTGCCAGCAGTCAATTAGCGGGAGAGGGGAATGAGCAGTTCTTC. Filled out from reference TRBV11-3 and TRBJ2-1, the complete variable domain reads EAGVVQSPRYKIIEKKQPVAFWCNPISGHNTLYWYLQNLGQGPELLIRYENEEAVDDSQLPKDRFSAERLKGVDSTLKIQPAELGDSAVYLCASSQLAGEGNEQFFGPGTRLTVL.

The gene calls are TRBV6-2 or TRBV6-3 and TRBJ2-2, with D perhaps matching TRBD2 (5 bases). The CDR3 consists of 14 residues. The germline V gene encodes CDR1 MNHEY and CDR2 SVGEGT. Trimming pared 5 bases from V and 5 bases from J, leaving 12 bases between. The CDR3 DNA reads as TGTGCCAGCAGTCAACGTTTAGCGACCGGGGAGCTGTTTTTT. It translates to CASSQRLATGELFF.

The rearrangement links TRBV30 to TRBJ2-1, with 10 nucleotides matching TRBD2. The germline V gene encodes CDR1 GTSNPN and CDR2 SVGIG (reference sequence). The CDR3 loop spans 13 amino acids. CDR3 loop: CAIIAGGYNEQFF. The DNA for the CDR3 is TGTGCTATTATAGCGGGGGGATACAATGAGCAGTTCTTC. Full variable domain (outside the CDR3, taken from reference TRBV30 and TRBJ2-1): SQTIHQWPATLVQPVGSPLSLECTVEGTSNPNLYWYRQAAGRGLQLLFYSVGIGQISSEVPQNLSASRPQDRQFILSSKKLLLSDSGFYLCAIIAGGYNEQFFGPGTRLTVL.

This clone has just one count. V and J are TRBV7-8 and TRBJ1-3; no clear D. The CDR3 has 13 residues. The V end was cut by 1 base, the J end by 4 bases, with 5 bases between. Germline values: CDR1 SGHVS, CDR2 FQNEAQ. CDR3 coding DNA: TGTGCCAGCAGCTTAGGACCAGGAAACACCATATATTTT. Translation gives CASSLGPGNTIYF.

The chain carries TRBV4-2 and TRBJ2-7; a possible D gene is TRBD2 (6 bases). The CDR3 runs 16 residues. V lost 3 bases and J lost 1, with 16 bases in between. CDR1 is LGHNA, CDR2 YNFKEQ, per germline. The CDR3 region is CASSQAPGLTSYEQYF. CDR3 DNA: TGTGCCAGCAGCCAGGCCCCGGGACTTACATCCTACGAGCAGTACTTC.

The V gene is TRBV19, the J gene TRBJ1-6; 9 positions match TRBD1. Germline trimming cut 0 bases from V and 7 bases from J; bases unmatched to any gene: 7. Germline CDR1 LNHDA, CDR2 SQIVND (reference sequence). The CDR3 runs to 17 residues. CDR3 DNA: TGTGCCAGTAGTATAGATCACGGGACAGGGACAAATTCACCCCTCCACTTT. Translating it yields CASSIDHGTGTNSPLHF.

The V and J genes are TRBV3-1 (or the pseudogene TRBV3-2) and TRBJ1-3, with 8 bases aligning to TRBD1. Germline loops: CDR1 LGHDT, CDR2 YNNKEL (reference sequence). V was pared by 2 bases and J by 4 bases, with 10 bases of the junction left unmatched. CDR3 size: 17 residues. CDR3: CASSQRGQGTYGNTIYF. The CDR3 DNA follows: TGTGCCAGCAGCCAACGAGGACAGGGTACTTACGGAAACACCATATATTTT.

The gene calls are TRBV7-9 and TRBJ1-1; D remains ambiguous. From germline, CDR1 is SEHNR and CDR2 FQNEAQ (reference sequence). CDR3 length: 14 amino acids. The germline V and J ends were trimmed by 6 bases and 2 bases, with 13 bases remaining between them. For the CDR3, the DNA is TGTGCCAGCAGACCGAACCCCCAAAACACTGAAGCTTTCTTT. Translation: CASRPNPQNTEAFF.

J is TRBJ1-1 and V is TRBV5-1; D gene ambiguous. V was shortened by 4 bases and J by 3 bases, with 13 bases between the two germline ends. This CDR3 spans 14 amino acids. Germline V gene sequence: CDR1 SGHRS, CDR2 YFSETQ. CDR3 in amino acids: CASSQGRSYTEAFF. CDR3 coding DNA: TGCGCCAGCAGCCAAGGACGGTCCTACACTGAAGCTTTCTTT. Full variable domain (remainder filled in from reference TRBV5-1 and TRBJ1-1): KAGVTQTPRYLIKTRGQQVTLSCSPISGHRSVSWYQQTPGQGLQFLFEYFSETQRNKGNFPGRFSGRQFSNSRSEMNVSTLELGDSALYLCASSQGRSYTEAFFGQGTRLTVV.

This chain uses TRBV4-3 with TRBJ1-2; tentatively, D is TRBD1 (6 bases). CDR3 size: 17 residues. The germline V gene has CDR1 LGHNA and CDR2 YSLEER. The V end lost 1 base, the J end lost 2 bases, and 17 bases lay between the germline ends. The CDR3 here is CASSQGIRDKTNYGYTF. DNA of the CDR3: TGCGCCAGCAGCCAAGGGATACGGGACAAAACAAACTATGGCTACACCTTC.

V gene TRBV28 combines with J gene TRBJ2-2, with 8 bases aligning to TRBD2. The CDR3 length is 15 residues. V lost 7 bases, J lost 3 bases, and 7 bases stayed unmatched. The germline CDR1 and CDR2 sequences are MDHEN and SYDVKM. The CDR3 coding sequence is TGTGCCAGCATACCCGGGACTAGGTACACCGGGGAGCTGTTTTTT. Its protein is CASIPGTRYTGELFF.